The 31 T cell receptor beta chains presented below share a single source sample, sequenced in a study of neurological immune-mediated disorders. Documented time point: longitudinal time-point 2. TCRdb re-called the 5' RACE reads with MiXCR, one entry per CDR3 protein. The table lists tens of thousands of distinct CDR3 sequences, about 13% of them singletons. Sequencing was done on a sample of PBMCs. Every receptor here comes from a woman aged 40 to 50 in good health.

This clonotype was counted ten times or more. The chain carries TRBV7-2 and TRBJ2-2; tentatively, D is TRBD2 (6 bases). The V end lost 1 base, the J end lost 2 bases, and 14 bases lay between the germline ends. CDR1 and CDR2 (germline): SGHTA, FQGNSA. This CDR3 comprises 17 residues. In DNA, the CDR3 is TGTGCCAGCAGCTTAGTAGGGGCTAGCGACAACACCGGGGAGCTGTTTTTT. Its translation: CASSLVGASDNTGELFF.

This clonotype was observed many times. The CDR3 here is CASSLGQGGYGYTF. The CDR3 bases are TGTGCCAGCAGCTTAGGACAGGGCGGCTATGGCTACACCTTC. V usage is TRBV7-2 and J usage is TRBJ1-2; TRBD1 matches at 7 bases. J lost 4 bases, V lost 1 base, and 3 bases had no gene match. The CDR3 covers 14 residues. Germline CDR1 SGHTA, CDR2 FQGNSA.

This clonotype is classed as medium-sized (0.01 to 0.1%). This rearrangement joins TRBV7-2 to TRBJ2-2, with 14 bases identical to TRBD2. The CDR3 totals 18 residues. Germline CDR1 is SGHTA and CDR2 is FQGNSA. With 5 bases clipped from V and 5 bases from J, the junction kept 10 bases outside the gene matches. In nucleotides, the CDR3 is TGTGCCAGCAGCCCCGGACTAGCGGGGGGTTCGGGAACCGGGGAGCTGTTTTTT. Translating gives CASSPGLAGGSGTGELFF.

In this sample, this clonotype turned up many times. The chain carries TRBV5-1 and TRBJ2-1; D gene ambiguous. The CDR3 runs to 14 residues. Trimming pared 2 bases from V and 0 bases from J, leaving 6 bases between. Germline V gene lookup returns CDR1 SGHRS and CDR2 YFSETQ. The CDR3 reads CASSLNPSYNEQFF. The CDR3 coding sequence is TGCGCCAGCAGCTTAAACCCCTCCTACAATGAGCAGTTCTTC.

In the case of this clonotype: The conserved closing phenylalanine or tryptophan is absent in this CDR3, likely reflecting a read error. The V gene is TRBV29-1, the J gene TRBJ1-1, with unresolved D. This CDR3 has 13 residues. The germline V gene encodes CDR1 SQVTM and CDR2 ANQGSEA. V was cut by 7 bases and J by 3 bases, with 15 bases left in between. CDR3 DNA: TGCAGCGGAATTTCCGTCCAATACACTGAAGCTTTCTCT. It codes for CSGISVQYTEAFS.

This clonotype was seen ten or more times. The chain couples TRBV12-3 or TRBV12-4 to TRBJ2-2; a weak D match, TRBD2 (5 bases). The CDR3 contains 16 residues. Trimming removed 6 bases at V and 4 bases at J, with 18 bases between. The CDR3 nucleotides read TGTGCCAGCAGCCCGCCAGTCGGGGAAGGCACCGGGGAGCTGTTTTTT. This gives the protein CASSPPVGEGTGELFF.

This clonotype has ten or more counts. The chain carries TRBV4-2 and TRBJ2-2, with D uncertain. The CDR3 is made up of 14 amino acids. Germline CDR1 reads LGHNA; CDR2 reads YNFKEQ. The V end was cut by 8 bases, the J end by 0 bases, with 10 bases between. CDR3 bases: TGTGCCAGCTCCGCCCTGGCGAACACCGGGGAGCTGTTTTTT. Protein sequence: CASSALANTGELFF.

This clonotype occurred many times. CDR3 protein: CSAPPQGPLNQPQHF. CDR3 sequence (DNA): TGCAGTGCCCCCCCGCAGGGGCCCCTCAATCAGCCCCAGCATTTT. V usage is TRBV20-1 and J usage is TRBJ1-5; TRBD1 is a possible D gene (6 bases). The CDR3 runs to 15 residues. CDR1 is DFQATT and CDR2 is SNEGSKA in the germline V gene (reference sequence). The V gene lost 6 bases and the J gene lost 3 bases, with 18 bases spanning the gap.

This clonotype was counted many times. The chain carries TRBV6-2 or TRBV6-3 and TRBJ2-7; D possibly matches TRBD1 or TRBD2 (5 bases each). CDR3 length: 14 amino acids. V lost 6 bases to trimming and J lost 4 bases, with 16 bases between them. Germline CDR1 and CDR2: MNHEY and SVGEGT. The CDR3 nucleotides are TGTGCCAGCAGGCCCTTTGGGACCGATTACGAGCAGTACTTC. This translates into CASRPFGTDYEQYF.

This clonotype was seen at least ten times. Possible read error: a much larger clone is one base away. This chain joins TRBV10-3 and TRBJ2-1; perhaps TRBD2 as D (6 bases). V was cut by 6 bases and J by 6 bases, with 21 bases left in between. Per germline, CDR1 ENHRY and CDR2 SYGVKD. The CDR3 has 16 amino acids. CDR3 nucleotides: TGTGCCATCAGGGGACGGGAAGCGGAGGGATGCAATGAGCAGTTCTTC. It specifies CAIRGREAEGCNEQFF.

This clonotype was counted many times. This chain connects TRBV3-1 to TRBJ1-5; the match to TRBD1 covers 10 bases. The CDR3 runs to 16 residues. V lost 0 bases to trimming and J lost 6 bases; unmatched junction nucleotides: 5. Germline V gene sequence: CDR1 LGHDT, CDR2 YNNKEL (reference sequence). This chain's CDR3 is CASSQEGQGYGQPQHF. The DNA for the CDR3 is TGTGCCAGCAGCCAAGAGGGACAGGGGTATGGTCAGCCCCAGCATTTT. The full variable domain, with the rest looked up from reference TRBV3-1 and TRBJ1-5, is DTAVSQTPKYLVTQMGNDKSIKCEQNLGHDTMYWYKQDSKKFLKIMFSYNNKELIINETVPNRFSPKSPDKAHLNLHINSLELGDSAVYFCASSQEGQGYGQPQHFGDGTRLSIL.

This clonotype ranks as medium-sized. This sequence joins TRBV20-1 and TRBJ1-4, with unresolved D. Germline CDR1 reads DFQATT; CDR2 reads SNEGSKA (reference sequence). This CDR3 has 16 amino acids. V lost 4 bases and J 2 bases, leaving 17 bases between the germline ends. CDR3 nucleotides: TGCAGTGCTATTTTGGCGGGAAGGGCCACTAATGAAAAACTGTTTTTT. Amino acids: CSAILAGRATNEKLFF.

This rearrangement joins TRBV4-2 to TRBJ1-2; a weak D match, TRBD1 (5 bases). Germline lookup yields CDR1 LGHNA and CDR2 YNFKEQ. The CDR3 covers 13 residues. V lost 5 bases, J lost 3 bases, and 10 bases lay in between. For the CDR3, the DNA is TGTGCCAGCAGCTCCCCGGGGGACTATGGCTACACCTTC. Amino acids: CASSSPGDYGYTF.

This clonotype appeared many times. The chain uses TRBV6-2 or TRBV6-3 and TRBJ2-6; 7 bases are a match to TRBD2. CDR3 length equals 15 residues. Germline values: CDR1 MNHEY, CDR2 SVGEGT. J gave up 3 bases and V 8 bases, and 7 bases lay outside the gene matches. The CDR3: CASLAVPFGANVLTF. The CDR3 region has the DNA TGTGCCAGCCTAGCGGTGCCTTTTGGGGCCAACGTCCTGACTTTC.

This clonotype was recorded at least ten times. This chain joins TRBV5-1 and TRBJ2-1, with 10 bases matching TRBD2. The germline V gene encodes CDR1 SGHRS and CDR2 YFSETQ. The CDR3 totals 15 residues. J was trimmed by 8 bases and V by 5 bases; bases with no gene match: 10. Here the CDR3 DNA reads TGCGCCAGCAGGGCTAGCGGGGGAGGTGTGGATGAGCAGTTCTTC. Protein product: CASRASGGGVDEQFF.

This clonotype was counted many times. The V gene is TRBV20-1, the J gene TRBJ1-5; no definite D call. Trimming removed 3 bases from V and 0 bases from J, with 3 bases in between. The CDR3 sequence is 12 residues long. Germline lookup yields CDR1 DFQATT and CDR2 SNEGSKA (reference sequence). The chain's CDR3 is CSARVSNQPQHF. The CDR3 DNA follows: TGCAGTGCTAGGGTTAGCAATCAGCCCCAGCATTTT.

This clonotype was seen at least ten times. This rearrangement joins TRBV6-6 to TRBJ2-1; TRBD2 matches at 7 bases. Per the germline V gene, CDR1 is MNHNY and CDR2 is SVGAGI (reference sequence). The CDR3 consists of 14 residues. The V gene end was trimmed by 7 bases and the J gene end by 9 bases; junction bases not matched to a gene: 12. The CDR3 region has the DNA TGTGCCAGCAAAAAGGGAGGGAGTCGAGGTGAGCAGTTCTTC. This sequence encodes CASKKGGSRGEQFF.

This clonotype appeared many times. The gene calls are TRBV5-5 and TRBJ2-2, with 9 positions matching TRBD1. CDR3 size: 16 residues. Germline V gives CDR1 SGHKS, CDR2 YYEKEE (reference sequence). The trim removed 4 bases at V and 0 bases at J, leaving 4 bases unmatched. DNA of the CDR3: TGTGCCAGCAGCCCAACAGGGGGCGCGAACACCGGGGAGCTGTTTTTT. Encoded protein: CASSPTGGANTGELFF.

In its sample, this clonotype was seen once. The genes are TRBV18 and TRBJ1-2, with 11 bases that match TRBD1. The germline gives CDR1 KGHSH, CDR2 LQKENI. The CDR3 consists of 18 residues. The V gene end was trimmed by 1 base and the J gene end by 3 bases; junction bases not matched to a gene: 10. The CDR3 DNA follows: TGTGCCAGCTCACCACTCGGGACAGGGGGAGTTGGCGACTATGGCTACACCTTC. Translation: CASSPLGTGGVGDYGYTF.

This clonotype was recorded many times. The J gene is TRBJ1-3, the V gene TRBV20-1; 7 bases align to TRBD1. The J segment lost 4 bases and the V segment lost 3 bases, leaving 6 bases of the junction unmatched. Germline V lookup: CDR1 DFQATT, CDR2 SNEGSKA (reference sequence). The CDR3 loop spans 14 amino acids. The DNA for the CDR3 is TGCAGTGCTAGGGACGACAGGGTCGGAAACACCATATATTTT. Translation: CSARDDRVGNTIYF.

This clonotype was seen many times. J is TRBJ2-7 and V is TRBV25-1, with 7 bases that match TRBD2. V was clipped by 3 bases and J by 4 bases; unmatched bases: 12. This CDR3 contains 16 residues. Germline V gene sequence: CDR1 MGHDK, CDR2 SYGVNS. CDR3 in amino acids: CASSDRDGEGRYEQYF. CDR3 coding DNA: TGTGCCAGCAGTGATAGAGACGGGGAGGGACGGTACGAGCAGTACTTC.

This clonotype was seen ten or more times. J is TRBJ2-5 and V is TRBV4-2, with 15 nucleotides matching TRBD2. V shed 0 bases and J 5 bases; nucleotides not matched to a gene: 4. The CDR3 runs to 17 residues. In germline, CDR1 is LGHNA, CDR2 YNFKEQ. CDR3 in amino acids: CASSQDGTSGGRETQYF. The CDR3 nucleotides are TGTGCCAGCAGCCAAGATGGGACTAGCGGGGGGCGGGAGACCCAGTACTTC.

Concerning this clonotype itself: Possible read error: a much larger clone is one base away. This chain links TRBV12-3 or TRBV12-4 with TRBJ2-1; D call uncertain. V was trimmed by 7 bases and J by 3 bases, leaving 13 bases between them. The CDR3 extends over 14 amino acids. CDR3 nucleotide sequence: TGTGCCAGCAATTTTATCTCGGACTACAATGAGCAGTTCTTC. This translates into CASNFISDYNEQFF.

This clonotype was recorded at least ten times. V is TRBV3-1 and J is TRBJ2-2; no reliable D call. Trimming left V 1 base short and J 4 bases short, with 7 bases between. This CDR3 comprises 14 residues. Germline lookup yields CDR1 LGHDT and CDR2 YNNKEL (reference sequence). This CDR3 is CASSQVASTGELFF. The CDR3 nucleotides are TGTGCCAGCAGCCAAGTCGCCAGCACCGGGGAGCTGTTTTTT.

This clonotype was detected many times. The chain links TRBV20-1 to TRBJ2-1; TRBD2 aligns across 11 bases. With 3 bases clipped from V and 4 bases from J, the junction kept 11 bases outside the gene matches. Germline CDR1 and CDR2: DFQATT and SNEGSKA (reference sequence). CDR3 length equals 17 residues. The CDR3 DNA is TGCAGTGCTAGGCCCCGACTAGCGGGATCGATATACAATGAGCAGTTCTTC. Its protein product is CSARPRLAGSIYNEQFF.

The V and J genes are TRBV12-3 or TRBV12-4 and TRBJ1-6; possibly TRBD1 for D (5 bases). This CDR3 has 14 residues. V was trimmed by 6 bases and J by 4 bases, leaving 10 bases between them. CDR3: CASRMGGYNSPLHF. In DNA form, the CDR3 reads TGTGCCAGCAGGATGGGGGGTTATAATTCACCCCTCCACTTT.

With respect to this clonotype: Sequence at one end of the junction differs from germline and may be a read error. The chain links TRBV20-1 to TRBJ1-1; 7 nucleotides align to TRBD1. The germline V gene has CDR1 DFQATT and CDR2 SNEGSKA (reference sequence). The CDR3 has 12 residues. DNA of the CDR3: TGCTGTGCTCCCGACAGGGCCACTGAAGCTTTCTTT. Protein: CCAPDRATEAFF.

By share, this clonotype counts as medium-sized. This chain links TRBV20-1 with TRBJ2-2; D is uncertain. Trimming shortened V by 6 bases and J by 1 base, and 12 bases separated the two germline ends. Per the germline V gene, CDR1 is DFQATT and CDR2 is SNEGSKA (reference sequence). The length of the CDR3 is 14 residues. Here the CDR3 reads CSAVTRLNTGELFF. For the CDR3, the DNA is TGCAGTGCCGTGACTCGACTGAACACCGGGGAGCTGTTTTTT.

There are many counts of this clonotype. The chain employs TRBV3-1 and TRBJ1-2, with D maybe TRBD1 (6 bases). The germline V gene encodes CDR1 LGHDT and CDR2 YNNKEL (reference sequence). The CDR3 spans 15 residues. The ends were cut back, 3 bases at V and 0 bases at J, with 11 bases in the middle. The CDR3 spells CASSQRTAPNYGYTF. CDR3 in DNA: TGTGCCAGCAGCCAGCGGACAGCGCCTAACTATGGCTACACCTTC. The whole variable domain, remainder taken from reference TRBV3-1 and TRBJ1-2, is DTAVSQTPKYLVTQMGNDKSIKCEQNLGHDTMYWYKQDSKKFLKIMFSYNNKELIINETVPNRFSPKSPDKAHLNLHINSLELGDSAVYFCASSQRTAPNYGYTFGSGTRLTVV.

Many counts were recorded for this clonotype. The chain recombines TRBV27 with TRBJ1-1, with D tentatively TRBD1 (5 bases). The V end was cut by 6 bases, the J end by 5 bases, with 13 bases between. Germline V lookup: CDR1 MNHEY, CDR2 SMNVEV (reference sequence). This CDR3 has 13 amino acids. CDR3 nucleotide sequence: TGTGCCAGCAGCTTCCGTGGGACGACTGAAGCTTTCTTT. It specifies CASSFRGTTEAFF.

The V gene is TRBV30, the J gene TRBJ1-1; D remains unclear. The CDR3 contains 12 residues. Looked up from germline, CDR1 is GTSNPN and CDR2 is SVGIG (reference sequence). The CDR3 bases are TGTGCTCGCGAATTGAAGAACACTGAAGCTTTCTTT. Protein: CARELKNTEAFF.